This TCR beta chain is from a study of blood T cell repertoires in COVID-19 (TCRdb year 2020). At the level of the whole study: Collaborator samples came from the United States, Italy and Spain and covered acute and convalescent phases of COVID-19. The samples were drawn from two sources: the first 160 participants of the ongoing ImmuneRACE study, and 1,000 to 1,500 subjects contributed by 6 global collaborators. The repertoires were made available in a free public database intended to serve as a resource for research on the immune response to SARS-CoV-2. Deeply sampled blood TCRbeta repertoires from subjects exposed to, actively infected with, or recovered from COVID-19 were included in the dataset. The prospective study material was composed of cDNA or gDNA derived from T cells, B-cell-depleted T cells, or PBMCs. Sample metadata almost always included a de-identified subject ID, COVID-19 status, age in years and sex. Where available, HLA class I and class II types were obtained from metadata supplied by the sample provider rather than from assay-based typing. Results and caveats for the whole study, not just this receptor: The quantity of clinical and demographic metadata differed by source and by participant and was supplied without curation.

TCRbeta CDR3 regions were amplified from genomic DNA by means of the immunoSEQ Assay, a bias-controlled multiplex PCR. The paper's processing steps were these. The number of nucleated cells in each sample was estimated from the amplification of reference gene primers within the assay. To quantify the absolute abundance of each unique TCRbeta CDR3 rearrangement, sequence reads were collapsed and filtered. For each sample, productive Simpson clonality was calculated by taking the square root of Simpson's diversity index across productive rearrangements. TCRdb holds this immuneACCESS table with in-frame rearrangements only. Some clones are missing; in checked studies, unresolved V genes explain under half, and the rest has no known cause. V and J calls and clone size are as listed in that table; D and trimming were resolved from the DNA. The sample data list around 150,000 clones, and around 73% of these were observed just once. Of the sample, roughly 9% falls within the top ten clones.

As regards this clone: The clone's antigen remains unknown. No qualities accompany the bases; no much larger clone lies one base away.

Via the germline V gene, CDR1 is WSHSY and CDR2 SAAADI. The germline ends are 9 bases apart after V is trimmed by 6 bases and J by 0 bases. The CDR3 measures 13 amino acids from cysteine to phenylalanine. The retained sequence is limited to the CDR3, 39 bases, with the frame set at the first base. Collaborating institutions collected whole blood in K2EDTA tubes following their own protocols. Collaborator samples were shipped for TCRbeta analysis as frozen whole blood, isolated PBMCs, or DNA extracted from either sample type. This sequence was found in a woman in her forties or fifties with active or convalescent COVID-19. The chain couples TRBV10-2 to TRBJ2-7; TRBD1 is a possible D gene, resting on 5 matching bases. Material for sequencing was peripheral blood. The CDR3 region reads CASRGQSSYEQYF. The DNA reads TGCGCCAGCAGAGGACAAAGCTCCTACGAGCAGTACTTC.